The 9 T cell receptor beta chains presented below share a single source sample, sequenced in a study of cytomegalovirus exposure and HLA in healthy donors. Profiled with immunoSEQ multiplex PCR; TCRdb holds only in-frame clones, not every one. The sample has 65,000 to 95,000 clones; around 96% are singletons. Sequencing used PBMCs. The receptor source for this set is a man between 18 and 29 years old in good health and CMV-seronegative.

This rearrangement joins TRBV2 to TRBJ2-7; perhaps TRBD2 as D (6 bases). Trimming removed 3 bases at V and 6 bases at J, with 12 bases between. In germline, CDR1 is SNHLY, CDR2 FYNNEI. CDR3 size: 13 residues. CDR3 loop: CASSDPAGSEQYF. The CDR3 DNA reads as TGTGCCAGCAGTGATCCCGCGGGGTCCGAGCAGTACTTC.

The gene calls are TRBV9 and TRBJ2-1, with TRBD2 as a possible D gene (7 bases). V was cut by 2 bases and J by 4 bases, with 16 bases left in between. Germline CDR1 reads SGDLS; CDR2 reads YYNGEE. The CDR3 is 16 amino acids. This CDR3 is CASSVGPGGLYNEQFF. CDR3 coding DNA: TGTGCCAGCAGCGTCGGTCCGGGGGGCCTATACAATGAGCAGTTCTTC. The full variable domain, completed using reference TRBV9 and TRBJ2-1, is DSGVTQTPKHLITATGQRVTLRCSPRSGDLSVYWYQQSLDQGLQFLIQYYNGEERAKGNILERFSAQQFPDLHSELNLSSLELGDSALYFCASSVGPGGLYNEQFFGPGTRLTVL.

This clone has only one observation. The rearrangement links TRBV27 to TRBJ1-2, with a tentative D call TRBD1 (6 bases). Germline CDR1 is MNHEY and CDR2 is SMNVEV (reference sequence). V was cut by 8 bases and J by 6 bases, with 28 bases left in between. CDR3 length: 17 residues. CDR3: CASSRTRFRGLSDGYTF. The CDR3, as DNA: TGTGCCAGCTCACGAACGAGATTCAGGGGTTTAAGCGATGGCTACACCTTC.

CDR3 nucleotide sequence: TGTGCCAGCAGCCCTAGAGCGGAGGGCACTGAAGCTTTCTTT. Residues: CASSPRAEGTEAFF. This sequence joins TRBV9 and TRBJ1-1; no clear D gene. The CDR3 contains 14 residues. The germline V gene encodes CDR1 SGDLS and CDR2 YYNGEE. V was trimmed by 4 bases and J by 4 bases, leaving 14 bases between them.

CDR3 amino acids: CASSLPPSISGNTIYF. CDR3 DNA: TGTGCCAGCAGCCTACCGCCGAGCATCTCTGGAAACACCATATATTTT. The J gene is TRBJ1-3, the V gene TRBV7-9, with D unclear. Trimming shortened V by 5 bases and J by 0 bases, and 14 bases separated the two germline ends. CDR3 length: 16 amino acids. From germline, CDR1 is SEHNR and CDR2 FQNEAQ (reference sequence).

This clone has only a few counts. The V gene is TRBV7-9, the J gene TRBJ1-6; D remains ambiguous. V lost 4 bases, J lost 2 bases, and 12 bases lay in between. CDR1 is SEHNR and CDR2 is FQNEAQ in the germline V gene (reference sequence). The CDR3 totals 16 residues. The CDR3: CASSSAGGTYNSPLHF. The DNA for the CDR3 is TGTGCCAGCAGCTCCGCTGGAGGGACCTATAATTCACCCCTCCACTTT.

V and J are TRBV5-4 and TRBJ1-1; D unclear. V was trimmed by 0 bases and J by 5 bases, leaving 8 bases between them. CDR3 length: 13 amino acids. Germline V lookup: CDR1 SGHNT, CDR2 YYREEE (reference sequence). CDR3 sequence (DNA): TGTGCCAGCAGCTTGGCCCAGGTGACTGAAGCTTTCTTT. This translates into CASSLAQVTEAFF.

The chain couples TRBV11-1 to TRBJ2-3; D possibly corresponds to TRBD2 (6 bases). Trimming removed 5 bases from V and 2 bases from J, with 17 bases in between. The CDR3 runs 16 residues. The germline gives CDR1 SGHAT, CDR2 FQDESV (reference sequence). This chain's CDR3 is CASSTQAGLITDTQYF. The CDR3 nucleotides are TGTGCCAGCAGCACACAGGCGGGACTGATCACAGATACGCAGTATTTT.

The chain recombines TRBV27 with TRBJ2-3, with D tentatively TRBD1 (5 bases). The V gene's germline CDR1 is MNHEY and CDR2 SMNVEV (reference sequence). The V end lost 5 bases, the J end lost 4 bases, and 10 bases lay between the germline ends. This CDR3 is 13 amino acids long. The CDR3 loop reads CASSLRQSDTQYF. The CDR3 DNA sequence: TGTGCCAGCAGTCTGCGACAGTCAGATACGCAGTATTTT.